Each of the 32 T cell receptor beta chains below was sequenced from the same sample in a study of OX40 agonist ivuxolimab in advanced cancers. Data came from immunoSEQ multiplex PCR; TCRdb stores just in-frame clones and leaves some out. The table records some 75,000 clones, 85% to 90% of them present only once. The sample consisted of CD4+ or CD8+ T cells sorted from blood, taken in a trial of the OX40 agonist ivuxolimab. These receptors were collected from an adult with an advanced solid tumor such as melanoma, head and neck, liver or kidney cancer.

This chain uses TRBV5-1 with TRBJ1-2; 7 nucleotides match TRBD1. This CDR3 region has 15 residues. V gave up 4 bases and J gave up 2 bases; unmatched junction bases: 8. Germline V gene sequence: CDR1 SGHRS, CDR2 YFSETQ. CDR3 region: CASSPTGVMNYGYTF. The CDR3 nucleotides are TGCGCCAGCAGCCCTACAGGGGTTATGAACTATGGCTACACCTTC.

The chain joins TRBV4-1 to TRBJ1-4; a possible D gene is TRBD1 (5 bases). V shed 2 bases and J shed 8 bases, with 6 bases lying between them. This CDR3 has 12 amino acids. Per germline, CDR1 MGHRA and CDR2 YSYEKL. DNA of the CDR3: TGCGCCAGCAGCCAACAGGGCGAAAAACTGTTTTTT. Amino acids: CASSQQGEKLFF.

The rearrangement uses TRBV27 and TRBJ1-1, with 7 nucleotides matching TRBD1. With 2 bases clipped from V and 7 bases from J, the junction kept 4 bases outside the gene matches. CDR1 and CDR2 (germline): MNHEY, SMNVEV (reference sequence). The CDR3 extends over 13 amino acids. CDR3 nucleotides: TGTGCCAGCAGTTTACAGGGGGACCTTGAAGCTTTCTTT. Protein sequence: CASSLQGDLEAFF.

The gene calls are TRBV11-3 and TRBJ2-1; 10 bases match TRBD1. This CDR3 is built from 16 residues. The V gene end was trimmed by 5 bases and the J gene end by 0 bases; junction bases not matched to a gene: 4. Germline assignment: CDR1 SGHNT and CDR2 YENEEA. CDR3 amino acids: CASSTRQGASYNEQFF. CDR3 coding DNA: TGTGCCAGCAGCACACGACAGGGGGCCTCCTACAATGAGCAGTTCTTC.

This clone was detected once. The chain employs TRBV30 and TRBJ2-5, with D perhaps being TRBD1 or TRBD2 (6 bases each). The germline V gene encodes CDR1 GTSNPN and CDR2 SVGIG (reference sequence). The ends were cut back, 3 bases at V and 5 bases at J, with 19 bases in the middle. CDR3 length: 15 residues. CDR3 in amino acids: CAWRHGGGVGETQYF. DNA for the CDR3: TGTGCCTGGAGGCACGGAGGGGGAGTTGGCGAGACCCAGTACTTC.

The genes are TRBV4-2 and TRBJ1-2, with 7 positions matching TRBD1. Germline assignment: CDR1 LGHNA and CDR2 YNFKEQ. The V and J ends lost 4 bases and 8 bases, in that order; junction bases with no gene match: 4. CDR3 length: 12 residues. The CDR3 sequence is CASSPGGAGYTF. The CDR3 DNA reads as TGTGCCAGCAGCCCAGGGGGGGCAGGCTACACCTTC.

The chain is built from TRBV7-3 and TRBJ1-1, with TRBD1 matching over 8 bases. The CDR3 is 13 amino acids. The germline V gene encodes CDR1 SGHTA and CDR2 FQGTGA. V was clipped by 2 bases and J by 6 bases; unmatched bases: 2. In DNA, the CDR3 is TGTGCCAGCAGCTTAGAGACAGGGGCTGAAGCTTTCTTT. Its protein product is CASSLETGAEAFF. The full variable domain, rest sourced from reference TRBV7-3 and TRBJ1-1, is GAGVSQTPSNKVTEKGKYVELRCDPISGHTALYWYRQSLGQGPEFLIYFQGTGAADDSGLPNDRFFAVRPEGSVSTLKIQRTERGDSAVYLCASSLETGAEAFFGQGTRLTVV.

The J gene is TRBJ2-7, the V gene TRBV11-2, with 9 bases matching TRBD1. The CDR3 sequence is 16 residues long. The junction had 14 bases not matched to a gene; V was cut back by 5 bases and J by 6 bases. Germline V gene lookup returns CDR1 SGHAT and CDR2 FQNNGV. This CDR3 is CASSVSSGTGTGEQYF. The DNA for the CDR3 is TGTGCCAGCAGCGTATCATCCGGGACAGGGACTGGCGAGCAGTACTTC.

The genes are TRBV9 and TRBJ1-2; no clear D gene. Germline CDR1 SGDLS, CDR2 YYNGEE. The CDR3 is 15 residues long. V was cut by 1 base and J by 4 bases, with 14 bases left in between. CDR3 residues: CASSVSPSGVYGYTF. The CDR3 DNA reads TGTGCCAGCAGCGTATCCCCCTCTGGGGTCTATGGCTACACCTTC. Based on the CDR3 plus reference TRBV9 and TRBJ1-2, the full variable domain is DSGVTQTPKHLITATGQRVTLRCSPRSGDLSVYWYQQSLDQGLQFLIQYYNGEERAKGNILERFSAQQFPDLHSELNLSSLELGDSALYFCASSVSPSGVYGYTFGSGTRLTVV.

The chain combines TRBV19 with TRBJ2-7, with no clear D. Germline CDR1 LNHDA, CDR2 SQIVND (reference sequence). Trimming removed 5 bases from V and 5 bases from J, with 22 bases in between. The CDR3 is 16 residues long. The chain's CDR3 is CASSPRRAASSDEQYF. In nucleotides, the CDR3 is TGTGCCAGTAGTCCACGAAGGGCAGCTTCGTCCGACGAGCAGTACTTC.

The chain couples TRBV4-2 to TRBJ1-2; D is perhaps TRBD1 (5 bases). The germline CDR1 and CDR2 sequences are LGHNA and YNFKEQ. V was clipped by 4 bases and J by 5 bases, with 23 bases between them. The CDR3 length is 17 residues. This chain's CDR3 is CASSLSRAESGVYGYTF. As DNA, the CDR3 is TGTGCCAGCAGCCTCAGTAGGGCAGAGTCGGGGGTGTATGGCTACACCTTC.

The rearrangement links TRBV4-3 to TRBJ1-2; 7 bases map to TRBD1. The CDR3 has 15 amino acids. Germline-derived CDR1 and CDR2 are LGHNA and YSLEER. Unmatched junction bases numbered 5, after V lost 0 bases and J lost 4 bases. CDR3 sequence: CASSQDPRGGYGYTF. The CDR3 coding sequence is TGCGCCAGCAGCCAAGATCCCAGGGGGGGCTATGGCTACACCTTC.

The chain combines TRBV6-1 with TRBJ1-5, with 7 nucleotides matching TRBD1. Germline assignment: CDR1 MNHNS and CDR2 SASEGT. The V and J ends lost 5 bases and 5 bases, in that order; junction bases with no gene match: 3. This CDR3 spans 13 amino acids. DNA for the CDR3: TGTGCCAGCAGTAGACAGGGACATCAGCCCCAGCATTTT. It encodes CASSRQGHQPQHF.

The gene calls are TRBV21-1 and TRBJ2-7. TRBV21-1 is a pseudogene locus. CDR3 length: 14 amino acids. The CDR3 reads CASSTRGRTWEQYF. The CDR3 nucleotides are TGTGCCAGCAGCACTAGAGGACGCACGTGGGAGCAGTACTTC.

This clone was observed a single time. V gene TRBV27 combines with J gene TRBJ2-3; unclear D gene. V was cut by 4 bases and J by 2 bases, with 4 bases left in between. The CDR3 extends over 12 amino acids. The germline CDR1 and CDR2 sequences are MNHEY and SMNVEV (reference sequence). The CDR3 region is CASSSYTDTQYF. In nucleotides, the CDR3 is TGTGCCAGCAGTTCATACACAGATACGCAGTATTTT.

The J gene is TRBJ2-1, the V gene TRBV7-8; 7 bases align to TRBD1. The CDR3 has 14 amino acids. The germline gives CDR1 SGHVS, CDR2 FQNEAQ. Trimming took 5 bases from V and 4 from J; bases not matched to a gene: 5. DNA for the CDR3: TGTGCCAGCAGCCCGCTGGGACAGTACAATGAGCAGTTCTTC. Translation gives CASSPLGQYNEQFF.

This chain links TRBV28 with TRBJ2-7; 10 positions match TRBD1. Unmatched junction bases numbered 18, after V lost 3 bases and J lost 1 base. The CDR3 covers 20 residues. Germline V lookup: CDR1 MDHEN, CDR2 SYDVKM. Written as DNA, the CDR3 is TGTGCCAGCAGTTTTCCCCCCAGGACAGGGGGTAAGACTAGGTCCTACGAGCAGTACTTC. Protein: CASSFPPRTGGKTRSYEQYF.

The chain links TRBV6-1 to TRBJ2-7; D unresolved. V was pared by 5 bases and J by 2 bases, with 16 bases between. CDR1 and CDR2 from the germline V gene are MNHNS and SASEGT. This CDR3 has 15 amino acids. The CDR3 DNA reads TGTGCCAGCAGTCTCTCCTGGACCGAGACCTACGAGCAGTACTTC. Its translation: CASSLSWTETYEQYF.

This chain links TRBV28 with TRBJ2-1; a weak D match, TRBD1 (5 bases). V lost 5 bases and J 8 bases, leaving 19 bases between the germline ends. Germline assignment: CDR1 MDHEN and CDR2 SYDVKM. The CDR3 runs to 15 residues. CDR3 sequence: CASSVTGSLGDEQFF. CDR3 nucleotide sequence: TGTGCCAGCAGTGTTACAGGTTCCCTTGGGGATGAGCAGTTCTTC.

This clone was recorded once. The CDR3 sequence is CAARTKVNEQFF. CDR3 nucleotides: TGTGCCGCAAGGACAAAGGTAAATGAGCAGTTCTTC. The chain carries TRBV6-1 and TRBJ2-1; maybe TRBD1 (5 bases). V lost 11 bases, J lost 7 bases, and 15 bases lay in between. Germline values: CDR1 MNHNS, CDR2 SASEGT. The CDR3 has 12 amino acids.

The rearrangement joins TRBV27 to TRBJ1-3, with TRBD1 matching 8 bases. This CDR3 is 16 amino acids long. The trim removed 5 bases at V and 0 bases at J, leaving 6 bases unmatched. The germline gives CDR1 MNHEY, CDR2 SMNVEV (reference sequence). This CDR3 reads CASSLQGASSGNTIYF. The CDR3 DNA follows: TGTGCCAGCAGTCTTCAGGGGGCGAGCTCTGGAAACACCATATATTTT.

Note on this clone: The sample has other DNA sequences that encode this CDR3 too. V gene TRBV15 combines with J gene TRBJ1-1, with TRBD1 as a possible D gene (5 bases). V was shortened by 2 bases and J by 7 bases, with 20 bases between the two germline ends. The germline gives CDR1 LNHNV, CDR2 YYDKDF (reference sequence). This CDR3 spans 16 amino acids. In nucleotides, the CDR3 is TGTGCCACCAGCAGACTCTATGGGACGGGGAAATGTGAAGCTTTCTTT. Its translation is CATSRLYGTGKCEAFF.

The V call is TRBV18, the J call TRBJ1-5; D is ambiguous. Trimming removed 6 bases at V and 0 bases at J, with 21 bases between. The CDR3 loop spans 18 amino acids. Per the germline V gene, CDR1 is KGHSH and CDR2 is LQKENI. The CDR3 sequence: CASSSVLGSLYSNQPQHF. Written as DNA, the CDR3 is TGTGCCAGCTCGTCCGTTCTAGGCAGCCTTTATAGCAATCAGCCCCAGCATTTT. Using reference TRBV18 and TRBJ1-5 for the parts outside the CDR3, the full variable domain is NAGVMQNPRHLVRRRGQEARLRCSPMKGHSHVYWYRQLPEEGLKFMVYLQKENIIDESGMPKERFSAEFPKEGPSILRIQQVVRGDSAAYFCASSSVLGSLYSNQPQHFGDGTRLSIL.

J is TRBJ2-3 and V is TRBV9; 9 nucleotides match TRBD1. Germline-derived CDR1 and CDR2 are SGDLS and YYNGEE. Germline trimming cut 2 bases from V and 5 bases from J; bases unmatched to any gene: 6. CDR3 size: 15 residues. CDR3 nucleotide sequence: TGTGCCAGCAGCGTTCGGGACAGGGAAGGAGATACGCAGTATTTT. It encodes CASSVRDREGDTQYF.

The gene calls are TRBV27 and TRBJ2-7, with unresolved D. V lost 4 bases and J lost 2, with 9 bases in between. Looked up from germline, CDR1 is MNHEY and CDR2 is SMNVEV (reference sequence). The CDR3 loop spans 13 amino acids. The CDR3 here is CASSSHGPYEQYF. DNA for the CDR3: TGTGCCAGCAGTTCCCATGGCCCCTACGAGCAGTACTTC.

The chain is built from TRBV7-3 and TRBJ1-3; D uncertain. Trimming took 3 bases from V and 4 from J, leaving 7 bases between them. The CDR3 loop spans 13 amino acids. Germline V gene sequence: CDR1 SGHTA, CDR2 FQGTGA. In DNA, the CDR3 is TGTGCCAGCAGCTTGAAGCCCGGAAACACCATATATTTT. Translated: CASSLKPGNTIYF.

The chain employs TRBV6-5 and TRBJ1-2, with 7 nucleotides matching TRBD1. Germline V gene data show CDR1 as MNHEY and CDR2 as SVGAGI. The V segment lost 8 bases and the J segment 2 bases; nucleotides outside the gene matches: 2. The CDR3 consists of 12 residues. This CDR3 reads CASLQGNYGYTF. CDR3 bases: TGTGCCAGCCTACAGGGGAACTATGGCTACACCTTC.

The genes are TRBV10-3 and TRBJ1-2, with 9 bases fitting TRBD1. The CDR3 consists of 14 residues. Germline CDR1 and CDR2: ENHRY and SYGVKD. V lost 8 bases and J lost 3; bases outside the gene matches: 7. DNA of the CDR3: TGTGCCATCGCAGGGGGACAGGGTGACTATGGCTACACCTTC. As protein: CAIAGGQGDYGYTF.

This clone appeared once. The chain uses TRBV14 and TRBJ1-6, with 10 bases identical to TRBD1. The V gene's germline CDR1 is SGHDN and CDR2 FVKESK. The CDR3 covers 16 residues. V dropped 2 bases and J dropped 5; count of bases not matched to a gene: 3. The CDR3 DNA reads as TGTGCCAGCAGCCAACTTGGGACAGGGGATAATTCACCCCTCCACTTT. Protein sequence: CASSQLGTGDNSPLHF.

The rearrangement joins TRBV5-6 to TRBJ2-3; D unresolved. V was cut by 1 base and J by 5 bases, with 2 bases left in between. This CDR3 is 11 amino acids long. CDR1 is SGHDT, CDR2 YYEEEE, per germline. The CDR3 sequence is CASSLLDTQYF. As DNA, the CDR3 is TGTGCCAGCAGCTTGCTAGATACGCAGTATTTT.

The chain has TRBV6-5 and TRBJ2-2; D may be TRBD1 (6 bases). The CDR3 is 16 residues long. Germline V gene sequence: CDR1 MNHEY, CDR2 SVGAGI. The germline V and J ends were trimmed by 3 bases and 7 bases, with 18 bases remaining between them. CDR3 sequence reads: CASSYPVGGANGELFF. CDR3 coding DNA: TGTGCCAGCAGTTATCCGGTTGGGGGCGCGAACGGGGAGCTGTTTTTT.

The table lists this clone with a count of one. The chain is built from TRBV6-1 and TRBJ2-5, with D uncertain. CDR1 MNHNS and CDR2 SASEGT come from the germline V gene. This CDR3 region has 14 residues. Trimming pared 7 bases from V and 1 base from J, leaving 13 bases between. Written as DNA, the CDR3 is TGTGCCAGCAACCCAGGACCGTCCCAAGAGACCCAGTACTTC. Protein: CASNPGPSQETQYF.